This TCR beta chain was profiled in a study of shared clonotypes between healthy human individuals. Whole-study context: CD4 naive cells filled three plates per donor, CD4 memory three, CD8 naive two and CD8 memory one.

Study results and caveats: A generally larger estimated richness was seen in naive subsets than in memory subsets.

Cells designated naive CD8 were CD45RO-negative and were positively selected for CCR7, with terminally differentiated effector memory CD45RA+ cells excluded. Those who donated were healthy HIV-negative adults, with no recent acute infections or vaccinations reported. TCRdb's table, derived via immunoSEQ multiplex PCR, lists solely in-frame clones and lacks some. Of approximately 2,000,000 clones detected, 93% appear once; the ten largest clones hold over 1.5%. V shed 8 bases and J shed 3 bases, with 11 bases lying between them. Germline CDR1 MDHEN, CDR2 SYDVKM. CDR3 length equals 12 residues. Details on this clone: Antigen unknown.

The gene calls are TRBV28 and TRBJ2-7, with D possibly TRBD1 on 6 matching bases. The origin of this receptor is a young man in good health. Some clones in this sample may be carry-over from other donors' samples. The specimen was naive CD8+ T cells from PBMCs. The CDR3 loop is CASYGRGYEQYF. The CDR3 DNA reads as TGTGCCAGCTACGGCAGGGGCTACGAGCAGTACTTC.